This T cell receptor (beta chain) is drawn from a study of circulating tumor DNA in untreated peripheral T-cell lymphoma. Repertoires were generated with immunoSEQ multiplex PCR, while TCRdb's copy carries only in-frame clones and drops some. This table has about 9,200 clones, approximately 76% appearing once. The tumor tissue sample was taken at baseline before any treatment. Notes on the study in general: Tumor-specific clonotypes: identified in approximately 76% of patients, approximately 90% of baseline tissues.

V was trimmed by 5 bases and J by 3 bases, leaving 16 bases between them. Per germline, CDR1 LNHDA and CDR2 SQIVND (reference sequence). CDR3 length equals 16 residues. In this sample, this clone turned up once. The target antigen is unknown. The clonotype was recovered from a human donor with peripheral T-cell lymphoma. Sequencing was performed on tumor tissue. V gene TRBV19 combines with J gene TRBJ1-4; D ambiguous. CDR3 nucleotides: TGTGCCAGTAGTGGGCAAACGCGACGAGCTAATGAAAAACTGTTTTTT. Translated, it gives CASSGQTRRANEKLFF.